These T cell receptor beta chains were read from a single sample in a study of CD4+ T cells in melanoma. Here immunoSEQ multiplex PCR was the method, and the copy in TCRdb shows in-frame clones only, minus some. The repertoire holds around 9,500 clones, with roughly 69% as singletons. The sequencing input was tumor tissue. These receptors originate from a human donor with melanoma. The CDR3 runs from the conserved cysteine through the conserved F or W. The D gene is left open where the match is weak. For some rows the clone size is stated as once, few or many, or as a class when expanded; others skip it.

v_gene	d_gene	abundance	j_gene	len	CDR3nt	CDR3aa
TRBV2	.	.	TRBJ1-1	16	TGTGCCAGCAGTGAGTTCGGGGGTGGGCTGAACACTGAAGCTTTCTTT	CASSEFGGGLNTEAFF
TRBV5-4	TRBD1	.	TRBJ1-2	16	TGTGCCAGCAGCTTGGACGAGGGGACAGGGGTCGGCGGCTACACCTTC	CASSLDEGTGVGGYTF
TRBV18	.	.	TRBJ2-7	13	TGTGCCAGCTCACCTGGCGAGGGCTACGAGCAGTACTTC	CASSPGEGYEQYF
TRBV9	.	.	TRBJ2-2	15	TGTGCCAGCAGCCCGGTCGGGGACTCCACCGGGGAGCTGTTTTTT	CASSPVGDSTGELFF
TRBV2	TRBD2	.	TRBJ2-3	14	TGTGCCAGCACACTAGCGGGGGGGACAGATACGCAGTATTTT	CASTLAGGTDTQYF
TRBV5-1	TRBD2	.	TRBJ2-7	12	TGCGCCAGCAGCTCTGAGGGAGGGCTTGCAGAATTC	CASSSEGGLAEF
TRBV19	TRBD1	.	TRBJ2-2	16	TGTGCCAGTAGTCCTTGGGGACAGGGGAACACCGGGGAGCTGTTTTTT	CASSPWGQGNTGELFF
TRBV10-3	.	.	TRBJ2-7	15	TGTGCCATCAGTGCGGTAGAGGTCAGTTCCTACGAGCAGTACTTC	CAISAVEVSSYEQYF
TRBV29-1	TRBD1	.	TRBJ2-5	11	TGCAGCGTTGCGACAGGGGAGACCCAGTACTTC	CSVATGETQYF
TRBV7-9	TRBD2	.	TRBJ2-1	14	TGTGCCAGCGATTCTAGCGGGGGCGGGAATGAGCAGTTCTTC	CASDSSGGGNEQFF
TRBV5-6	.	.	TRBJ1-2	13	TGTGCCAGCAGCTTGTTCCCTCGGCAAGGCTACACCTTC	CASSLFPRQGYTF
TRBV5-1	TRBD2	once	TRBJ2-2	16	TGCGCCAGCAGCTTCGAGGCTAGCGGGCCCGGCGGGGAGCTGTTTTTT	CASSFEASGPGGELFF
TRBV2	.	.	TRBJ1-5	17	TGTGCCAGCAGTGAAGAACGGAGTCAGAACAGCAATCAGCCCCAGCATTTT	CASSEERSQNSNQPQHF
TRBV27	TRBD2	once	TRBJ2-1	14	TGTGCCAGCAGGGCTGGGGGGGTCAACAATGAGCAGTTCTTC	CASRAGGVNNEQFF
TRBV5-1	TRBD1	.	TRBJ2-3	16	TGCGCCAGCAGCTTGCCGGGACAGCTAAGCACAGATACGCAGTATTTT	CASSLPGQLSTDTQYF
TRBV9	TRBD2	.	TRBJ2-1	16	TGTGCCAGCAGCACCCGGACTAGCGGGGCGCACAATGAGCAGTTCTTC	CASSTRTSGAHNEQFF
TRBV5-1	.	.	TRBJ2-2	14	TGCGCCAGCAGCTTGGAACTTGCAACCGGGGAGCTGTTTTTT	CASSLELATGELFF
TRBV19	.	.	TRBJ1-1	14	TGTGCCAGTAGTACATCGGGGGGCATCACTGAAGCTTTCTTT	CASSTSGGITEAFF
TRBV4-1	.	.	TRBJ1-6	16	TGCGCCAGCAGCCGCGTCACGGGATTGGGCTCTAGGACCCTCCACTTT	CASSRVTGLGSRTLHF
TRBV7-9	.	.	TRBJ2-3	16	TGTGTCAGCAGCTTGCTCAAGGGGCCCCGCACAGATACGCAGTATTTT	CVSSLLKGPRTDTQYF
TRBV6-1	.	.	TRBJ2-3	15	TGTGCCAGCAGTGAAGTGTGGGGGGGCCTCGATACGCAGTATTTT	CASSEVWGGLDTQYF
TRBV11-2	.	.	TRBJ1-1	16	TGTGCCAGCAGCTTGGTGCAGGTAAGACGAAAGACCGAAGCTTTCTTT	CASSLVQVRRKTEAFF
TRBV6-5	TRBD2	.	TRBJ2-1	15	TGTGCCAGCAGTCCACTAGCGTCCACCTACAATGAGCAGTTCTTC	CASSPLASTYNEQFF
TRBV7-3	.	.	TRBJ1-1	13	TGTGCCAGCAGCTGGACCGGGGACACTGAAGCTTTCTTT	CASSWTGDTEAFF
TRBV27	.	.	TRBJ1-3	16	TGTGCCAGCAGTTTACACCCGCCGGGCTCTGGAAACACCATATATTTT	CASSLHPPGSGNTIYF